Described below is a single TCR beta chain sequence and its context. The antigen is unknown. Germline-derived CDR1 and CDR2 are LGHNA and YSLEER. The CDR3 loop spans 16 amino acids. After removal of 4 bases from V and 4 bases from J, the junction contained 8 bases not matched to a gene. Naive CD8 cells comprised CD45RO-negative, CCR7-positively selected cells, excluding terminally differentiated effector memory CD45RA+ cells. These data originate in a study of shared clonotypes between healthy human individuals. Sequenced by immunoSEQ multiplex PCR; TCRdb stores in-frame clones only, minus some. Among a few million clones listed, around 93% were seen once. Findings of the study overall: Rarefaction showed sorted-subset sequencing was incomplete despite large depth. Shared across several donors were around 5% of the naive CD4 clonotypes. A reduction in generation probabilities was seen for non-shared clonotypes relative to those shared by all four donors.

V usage is TRBV4-3 and J usage is TRBJ2-1; 9 bases fit TRBD2. Specimen: naive CD8+ T cells from PBMCs. This TCR was recovered from a man aged 18 to 35 in good health. Some clones in this sample may be carry-over from other donors' samples. The CDR3 protein is CASSRVASGTYNEQFF. The CDR3, as DNA: TGCGCCAGCAGCCGTGTGGCTAGCGGGACTTACAATGAGCAGTTCTTC.